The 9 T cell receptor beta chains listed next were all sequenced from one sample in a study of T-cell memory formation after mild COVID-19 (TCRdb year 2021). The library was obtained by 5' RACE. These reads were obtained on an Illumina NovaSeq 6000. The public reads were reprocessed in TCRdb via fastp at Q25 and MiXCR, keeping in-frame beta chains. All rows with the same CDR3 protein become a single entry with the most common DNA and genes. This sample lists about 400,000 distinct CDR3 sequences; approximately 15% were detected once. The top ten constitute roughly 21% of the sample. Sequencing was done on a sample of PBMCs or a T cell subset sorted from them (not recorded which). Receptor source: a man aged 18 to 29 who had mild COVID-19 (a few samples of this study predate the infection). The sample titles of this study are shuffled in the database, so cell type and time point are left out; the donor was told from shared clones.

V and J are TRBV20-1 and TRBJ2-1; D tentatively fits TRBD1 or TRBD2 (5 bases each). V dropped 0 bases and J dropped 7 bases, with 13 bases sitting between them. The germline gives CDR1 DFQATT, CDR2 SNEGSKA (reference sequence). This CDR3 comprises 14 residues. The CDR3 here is CSARDTGTSNEQFF. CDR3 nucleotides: TGCAGTGCTAGAGATACCGGGACCTCAAATGAGCAGTTCTTC.

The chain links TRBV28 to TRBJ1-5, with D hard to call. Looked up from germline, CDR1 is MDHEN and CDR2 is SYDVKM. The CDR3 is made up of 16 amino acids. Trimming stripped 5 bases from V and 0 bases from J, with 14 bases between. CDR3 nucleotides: TGTGCCAGCAGTCTTCTCCCGACCGTTAGCAATCAGCCCCAGCATTTT. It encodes CASSLLPTVSNQPQHF.

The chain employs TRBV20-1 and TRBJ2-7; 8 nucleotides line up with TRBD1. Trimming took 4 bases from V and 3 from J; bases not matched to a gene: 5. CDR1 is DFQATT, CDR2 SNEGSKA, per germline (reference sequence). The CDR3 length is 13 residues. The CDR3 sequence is CSAKGTGVYEQYF. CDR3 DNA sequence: TGCAGTGCTAAAGGGACAGGAGTCTACGAGCAGTACTTC.

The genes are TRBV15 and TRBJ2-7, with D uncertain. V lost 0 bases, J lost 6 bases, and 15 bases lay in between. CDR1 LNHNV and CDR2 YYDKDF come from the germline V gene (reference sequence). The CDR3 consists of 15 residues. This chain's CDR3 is CATSRDKRMRFEQYF. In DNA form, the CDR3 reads TGTGCCACCAGCAGAGATAAGAGGATGCGATTCGAGCAGTACTTC.

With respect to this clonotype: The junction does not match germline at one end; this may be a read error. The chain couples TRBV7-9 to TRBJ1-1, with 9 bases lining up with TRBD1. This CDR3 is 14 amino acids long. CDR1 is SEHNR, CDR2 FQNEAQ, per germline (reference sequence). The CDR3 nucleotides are TGTGCCGGCAGCTTCGGACAGGGGAGCACTGAAGCTTTCTTT. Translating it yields CAGSFGQGSTEAFF.

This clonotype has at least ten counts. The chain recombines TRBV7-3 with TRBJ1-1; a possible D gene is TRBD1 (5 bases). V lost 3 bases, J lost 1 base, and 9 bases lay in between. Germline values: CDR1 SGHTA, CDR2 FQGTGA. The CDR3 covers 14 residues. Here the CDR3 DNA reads TGTGCCAGCAGCTTGATGGGGGGGAACACTGAAGCTTTCTTT. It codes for CASSLMGGNTEAFF.

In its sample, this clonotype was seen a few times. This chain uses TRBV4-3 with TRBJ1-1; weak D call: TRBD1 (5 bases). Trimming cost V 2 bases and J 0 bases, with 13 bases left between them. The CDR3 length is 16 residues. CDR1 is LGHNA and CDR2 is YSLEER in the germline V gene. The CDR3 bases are TGCGCCAGCAGCCAAACGGGACGGACATTGAACACTGAAGCTTTCTTT. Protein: CASSQTGRTLNTEAFF.

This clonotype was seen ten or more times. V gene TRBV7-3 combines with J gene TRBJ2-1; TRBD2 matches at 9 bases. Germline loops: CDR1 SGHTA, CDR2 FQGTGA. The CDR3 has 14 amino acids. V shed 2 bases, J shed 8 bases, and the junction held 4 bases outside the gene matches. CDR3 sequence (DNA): TGTGCCAGCAGCTTAGGGCGGGGGGGCTATGAGCAGTTCTTC. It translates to CASSLGRGGYEQFF.

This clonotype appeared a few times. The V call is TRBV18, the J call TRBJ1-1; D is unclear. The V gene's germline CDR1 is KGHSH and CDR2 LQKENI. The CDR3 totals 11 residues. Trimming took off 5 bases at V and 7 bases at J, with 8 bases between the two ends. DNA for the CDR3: TGTGCCAGCTCAGAACGGAGTGAAGCTTTCTTT. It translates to CASSERSEAFF.